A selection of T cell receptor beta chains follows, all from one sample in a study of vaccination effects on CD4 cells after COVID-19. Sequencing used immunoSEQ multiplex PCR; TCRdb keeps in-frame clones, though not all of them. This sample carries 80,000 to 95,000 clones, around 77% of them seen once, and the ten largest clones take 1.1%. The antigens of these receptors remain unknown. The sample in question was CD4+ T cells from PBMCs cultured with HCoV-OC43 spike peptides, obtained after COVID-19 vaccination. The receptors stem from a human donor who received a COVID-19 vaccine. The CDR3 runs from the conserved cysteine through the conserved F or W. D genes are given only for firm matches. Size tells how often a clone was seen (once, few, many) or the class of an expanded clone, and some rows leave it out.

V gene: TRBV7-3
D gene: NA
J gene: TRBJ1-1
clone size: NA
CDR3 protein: CASSSRGNTEAFF
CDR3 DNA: TGTGCCAGCAGCAGCAGGGGGAACACTGAAGCTTTCTTT

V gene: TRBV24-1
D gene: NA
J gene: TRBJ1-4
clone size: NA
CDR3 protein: CATSDSRESGEKLFF
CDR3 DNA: TGTGCCACCAGTGATTCAAGGGAATCGGGTGAAAAACTGTTTTTT

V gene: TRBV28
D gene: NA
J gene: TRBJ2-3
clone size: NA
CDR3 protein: CATGPPTDTQYF
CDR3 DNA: TGTGCCACCGGCCCCCCCACAGATACGCAGTATTTT

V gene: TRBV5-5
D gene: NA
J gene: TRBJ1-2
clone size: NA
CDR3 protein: CASSHNQITNYGYTF
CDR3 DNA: TGTGCCAGCAGCCACAACCAAATTACTAACTATGGCTACACCTTC

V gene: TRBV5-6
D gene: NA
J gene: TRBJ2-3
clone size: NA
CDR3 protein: CASRAVGTDTQYF
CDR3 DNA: TGTGCCAGCAGAGCGGTGGGCACAGATACGCAGTATTTT

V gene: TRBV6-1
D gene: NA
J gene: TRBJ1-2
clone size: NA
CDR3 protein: CASSERRFYGYTF
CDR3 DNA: TGTGCCAGCAGTGAACGTCGGTTCTATGGCTACACCTTC

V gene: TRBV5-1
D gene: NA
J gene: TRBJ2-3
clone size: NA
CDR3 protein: CASSLDLGRNTDTQYF
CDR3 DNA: TGCGCCAGCAGCTTGGATCTGGGCAGGAACACAGATACGCAGTATTTT

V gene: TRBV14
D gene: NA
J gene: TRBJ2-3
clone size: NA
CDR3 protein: CASSQGGPYADTQYF
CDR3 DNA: TGTGCCAGCAGCCAGGGGGGACCATATGCCGATACGCAGTATTTT

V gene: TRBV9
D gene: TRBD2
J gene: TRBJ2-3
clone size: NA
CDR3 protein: CASSVVFGGATDTQYF
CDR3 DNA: TGTGCCAGCAGCGTAGTCTTCGGGGGGGCCACAGATACGCAGTATTTT

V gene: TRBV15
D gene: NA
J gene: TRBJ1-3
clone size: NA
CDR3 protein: CATSGSKEIVGNTIYF
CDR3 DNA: TGTGCCACCAGCGGGTCGAAGGAAATAGTGGGAAACACCATATATTTT

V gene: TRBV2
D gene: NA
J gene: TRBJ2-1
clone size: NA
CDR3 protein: CATKTRAYNEQFF
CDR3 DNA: TGTGCCACCAAGACTAGGGCCTACAATGAGCAGTTCTTC

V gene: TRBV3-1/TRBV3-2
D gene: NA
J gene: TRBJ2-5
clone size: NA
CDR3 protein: CASSQDRETQYF
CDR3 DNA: TGTGCCAGCAGCCAAGATCGGGAGACCCAGTACTTC

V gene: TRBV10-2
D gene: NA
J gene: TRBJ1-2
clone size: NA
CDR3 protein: CASSNTVNYGYTF
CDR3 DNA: TGCGCCAGCAGCAATACAGTTAACTATGGCTACACCTTC

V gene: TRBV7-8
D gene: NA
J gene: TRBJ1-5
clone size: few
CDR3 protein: CASSPRRTGYSNQPQHF
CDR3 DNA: TGTGCCAGCAGCCCGCGCCGGACGGGATATAGCAATCAGCCCCAGCATTTT

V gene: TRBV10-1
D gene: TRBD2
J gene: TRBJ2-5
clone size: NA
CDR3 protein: CASSDQRGGGETQYF
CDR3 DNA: TGCGCCAGCAGTGACCAGCGGGGGGGCGGAGAGACCCAGTACTTC

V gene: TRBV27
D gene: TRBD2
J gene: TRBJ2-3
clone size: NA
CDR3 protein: CASTTSGGWDTQYF
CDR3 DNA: TGTGCCAGCACAACTAGCGGGGGATGGGATACGCAGTATTTT

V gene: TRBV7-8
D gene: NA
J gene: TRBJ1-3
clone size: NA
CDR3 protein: CASSKFVVGDSGNTIYF
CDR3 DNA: TGTGCCAGCAGCAAATTCGTGGTAGGGGATAGTGGAAACACCATATATTTT

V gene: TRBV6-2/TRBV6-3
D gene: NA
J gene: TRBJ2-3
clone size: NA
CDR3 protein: CASSPYETSGTQYF
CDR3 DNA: TGTGCCAGCAGTCCGTACGAGACATCCGGTACGCAGTATTTT

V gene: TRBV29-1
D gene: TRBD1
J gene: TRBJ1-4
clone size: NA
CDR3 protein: CSVYEGANEKLFF
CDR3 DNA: TGCAGCGTTTATGAGGGGGCAAATGAAAAACTGTTTTTT

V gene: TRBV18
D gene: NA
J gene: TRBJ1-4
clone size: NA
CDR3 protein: CASSPPGANEKLFF
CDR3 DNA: TGTGCCAGCTCACCTCCGGGGGCTAACGAAAAACTGTTTTTT

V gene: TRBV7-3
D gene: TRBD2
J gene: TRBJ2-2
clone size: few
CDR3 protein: CASSLKLAGGTGELFF
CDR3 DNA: TGTGCCAGCAGCTTAAAGTTGGCGGGAGGGACCGGGGAGCTGTTTTTT

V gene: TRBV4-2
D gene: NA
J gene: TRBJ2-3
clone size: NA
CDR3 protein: CASSQVGGVTDTQYF
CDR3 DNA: TGTGCCAGCAGCCAAGTGGGGGGTGTGACAGATACGCAGTATTTT

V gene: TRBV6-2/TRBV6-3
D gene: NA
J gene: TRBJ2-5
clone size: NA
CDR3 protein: CASSYAGYNTKQETQYF
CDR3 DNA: TGTGCCAGCAGTTACGCTGGATACAACACAAAACAAGAGACCCAGTACTTC

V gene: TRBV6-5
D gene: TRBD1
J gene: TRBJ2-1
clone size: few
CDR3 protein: CASSWDRGQNEQFF
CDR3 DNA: TGTGCCAGCAGTTGGGACAGGGGTCAGAATGAGCAGTTCTTC

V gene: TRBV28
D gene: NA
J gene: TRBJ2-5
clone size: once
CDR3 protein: CASSFAGITQYF
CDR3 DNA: TGTGCCAGCAGTTTTGCAGGGATTACCCAGTACTTC

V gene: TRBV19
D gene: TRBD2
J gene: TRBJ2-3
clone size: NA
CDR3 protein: CASSTSSSGTSGPDTQYF
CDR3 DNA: TGTGCCAGTAGTACATCTAGCTCCGGGACTAGCGGGCCCGATACGCAGTATTTT

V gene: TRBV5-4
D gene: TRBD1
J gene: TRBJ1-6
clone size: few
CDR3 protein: CASSPKGGPYNSPLHF
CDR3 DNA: TGTGCCAGCAGTCCGAAAGGGGGCCCCTATAATTCACCCCTCCACTTT

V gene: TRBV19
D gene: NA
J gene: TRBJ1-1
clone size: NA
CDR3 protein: CASTFNPRQRNTEAFF
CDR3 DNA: TGTGCCAGTACCTTCAATCCAAGGCAGCGTAACACTGAAGCTTTCTTT

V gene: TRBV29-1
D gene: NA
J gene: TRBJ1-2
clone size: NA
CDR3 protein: CSVQGNYGYTF
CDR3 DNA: TGCAGCGTTCAGGGTAACTATGGCTACACCTTC

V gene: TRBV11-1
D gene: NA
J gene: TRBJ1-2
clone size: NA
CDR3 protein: CASSFDGSYGYTF
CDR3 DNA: TGTGCCAGCAGCTTCGACGGAAGCTATGGCTACACCTTC

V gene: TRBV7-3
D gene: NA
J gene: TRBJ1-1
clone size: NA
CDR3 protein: CASSSQENTEAFF
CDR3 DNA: TGTGCCAGCAGCTCACAGGAGAACACTGAAGCTTTCTTT

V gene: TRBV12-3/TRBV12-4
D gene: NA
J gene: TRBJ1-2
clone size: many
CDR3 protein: CASSLRAGYGYTF
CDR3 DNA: TGTGCCAGCAGCCTCAGGGCCGGCTATGGCTACACCTTC

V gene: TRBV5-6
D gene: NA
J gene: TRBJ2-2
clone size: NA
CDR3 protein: CASSSLGADTGELFF
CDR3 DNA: TGTGCCAGCAGCAGCCTCGGGGCCGACACCGGGGAGCTGTTTTTT

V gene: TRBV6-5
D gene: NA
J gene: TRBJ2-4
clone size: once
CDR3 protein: CASRNLNIQYF
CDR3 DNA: TGTGCCAGCAGGAACCTAAACATTCAGTACTTC

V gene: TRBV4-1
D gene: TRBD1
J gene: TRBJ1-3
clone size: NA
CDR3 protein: CASSPRQGASGNTIYF
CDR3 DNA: TGCGCCAGCAGCCCCCGACAGGGGGCGTCTGGAAACACCATATATTTT

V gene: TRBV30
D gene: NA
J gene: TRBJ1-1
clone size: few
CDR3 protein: CAWSARGPNTEAFF
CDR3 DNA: TGTGCCTGGAGTGCCCGCGGGCCGAACACTGAAGCTTTCTTT

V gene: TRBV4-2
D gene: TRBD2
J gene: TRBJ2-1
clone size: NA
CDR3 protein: CASSRYSASGGALGEQFF
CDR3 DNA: TGTGCCAGCAGCCGGTATTCGGCTAGCGGGGGGGCCTTAGGTGAGCAGTTCTTC

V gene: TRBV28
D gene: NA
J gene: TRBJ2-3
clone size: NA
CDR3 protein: CASSGTAAVYTDTQYF
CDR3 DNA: TGTGCCAGCAGCGGGACCGCCGCTGTATACACAGATACGCAGTATTTT

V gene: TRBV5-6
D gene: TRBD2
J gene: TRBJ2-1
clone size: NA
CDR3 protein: CASSPRLAGGTHNEQFF
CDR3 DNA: TGTGCCAGCAGCCCGCGACTAGCGGGGGGAACCCACAATGAGCAGTTCTTC

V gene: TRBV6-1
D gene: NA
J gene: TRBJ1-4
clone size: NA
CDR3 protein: CASSEAPPGISNEKLFF
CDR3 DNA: TGTGCCAGCAGTGAAGCGCCACCGGGTATCTCTAATGAAAAACTGTTTTTT

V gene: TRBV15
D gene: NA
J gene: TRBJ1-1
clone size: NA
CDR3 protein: CATSRDTRTGRGTEAFF
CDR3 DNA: TGTGCCACCAGCAGAGATACCCGTACCGGGCGGGGCACTGAAGCTTTCTTT

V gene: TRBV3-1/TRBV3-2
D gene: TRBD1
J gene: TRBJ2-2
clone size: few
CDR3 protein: CASSRPQGARTGELFF
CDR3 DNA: TGTGCCAGCAGCCGCCCCCAGGGGGCGCGGACCGGGGAGCTGTTTTTT

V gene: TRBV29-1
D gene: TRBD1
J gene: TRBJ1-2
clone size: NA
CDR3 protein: CSVGGQGDNYGYTF
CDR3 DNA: TGCAGCGTGGGGGGACAGGGAGATAACTATGGCTACACCTTC

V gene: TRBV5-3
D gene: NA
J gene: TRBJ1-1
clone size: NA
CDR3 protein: CARSLSGMGNTEAFF
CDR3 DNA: TGTGCCAGAAGCTTGTCCGGGATGGGGAACACTGAAGCTTTCTTT

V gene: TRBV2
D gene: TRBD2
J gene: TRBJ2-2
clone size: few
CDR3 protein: CASIYSGGGTGELFF
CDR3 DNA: TGTGCCAGCATCTATAGCGGGGGAGGCACCGGGGAGCTGTTTTTT

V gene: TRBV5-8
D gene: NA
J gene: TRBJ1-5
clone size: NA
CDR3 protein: CASSLVGGNQPQHF
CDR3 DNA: TGTGCCAGCAGCTTGGTCGGGGGCAATCAGCCCCAGCATTTT

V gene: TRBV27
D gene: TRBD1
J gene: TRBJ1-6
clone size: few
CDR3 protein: CASSQDRERPLHF
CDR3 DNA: TGTGCCAGCAGCCAGGACAGGGAACGCCCCCTCCACTTT

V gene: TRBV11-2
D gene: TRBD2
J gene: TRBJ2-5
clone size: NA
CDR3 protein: CASSPRGGETQYF
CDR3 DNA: TGTGCCAGCAGCCCTCGGGGGGGAGAGACCCAGTACTTC

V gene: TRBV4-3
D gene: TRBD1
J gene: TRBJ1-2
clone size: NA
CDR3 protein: CASSLWDSTYGYTF
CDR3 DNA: TGCGCCAGCAGCCTCTGGGACAGTACCTATGGCTACACCTTC

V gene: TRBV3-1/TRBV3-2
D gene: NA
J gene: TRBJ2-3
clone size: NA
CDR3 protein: CASSLTDTQYF
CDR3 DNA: TGTGCCAGCAGCCTCACAGATACGCAGTATTTT

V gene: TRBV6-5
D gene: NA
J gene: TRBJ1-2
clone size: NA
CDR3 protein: CASSLNRVYGYTF
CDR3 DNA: TGTGCCAGCAGTTTAAACAGGGTCTATGGCTACACCTTC

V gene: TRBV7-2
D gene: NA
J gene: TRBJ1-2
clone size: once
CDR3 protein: CASSLDRGNYGYTF
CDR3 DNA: TGTGCCAGCAGCTTAGACCGGGGTAACTATGGCTACACCTTC

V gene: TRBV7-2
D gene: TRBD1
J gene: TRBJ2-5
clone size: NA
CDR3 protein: CASSFGGTGEETQYF
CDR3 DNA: TGTGCCAGCAGCTTCGGGGGGACAGGGGAAGAGACCCAGTACTTC

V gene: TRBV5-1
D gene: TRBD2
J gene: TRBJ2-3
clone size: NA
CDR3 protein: CASSARTSGPTDTQYF
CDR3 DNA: TGCGCCAGCAGCGCACGGACTAGCGGGCCCACAGATACGCAGTATTTT